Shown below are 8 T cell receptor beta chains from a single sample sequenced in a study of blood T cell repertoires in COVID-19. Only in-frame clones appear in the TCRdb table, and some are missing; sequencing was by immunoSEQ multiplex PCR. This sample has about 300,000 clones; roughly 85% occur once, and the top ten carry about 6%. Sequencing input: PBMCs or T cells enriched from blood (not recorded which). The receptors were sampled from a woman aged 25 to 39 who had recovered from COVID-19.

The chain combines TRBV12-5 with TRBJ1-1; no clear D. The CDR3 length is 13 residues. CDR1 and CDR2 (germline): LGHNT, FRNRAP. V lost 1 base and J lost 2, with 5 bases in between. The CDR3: CASGLDTNTEAFF. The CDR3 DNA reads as TGTGCTAGTGGTTTGGACACCAACACTGAAGCTTTCTTT.

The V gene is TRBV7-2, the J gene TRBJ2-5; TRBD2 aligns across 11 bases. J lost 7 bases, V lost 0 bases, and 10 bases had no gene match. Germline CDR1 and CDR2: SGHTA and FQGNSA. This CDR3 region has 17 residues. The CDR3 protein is CASSLALVAGGQGTQYF. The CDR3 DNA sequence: TGTGCCAGCAGCTTAGCGCTAGTAGCGGGGGGGCAGGGGACCCAGTACTTC.

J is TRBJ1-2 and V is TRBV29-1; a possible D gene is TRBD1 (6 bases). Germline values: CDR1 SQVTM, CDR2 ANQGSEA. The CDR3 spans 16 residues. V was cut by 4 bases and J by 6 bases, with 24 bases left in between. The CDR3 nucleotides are TGCAGCGTTGTTCTCTGGAAGGGCAGGGGTATTGATGGCTACACCTTC. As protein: CSVVLWKGRGIDGYTF.

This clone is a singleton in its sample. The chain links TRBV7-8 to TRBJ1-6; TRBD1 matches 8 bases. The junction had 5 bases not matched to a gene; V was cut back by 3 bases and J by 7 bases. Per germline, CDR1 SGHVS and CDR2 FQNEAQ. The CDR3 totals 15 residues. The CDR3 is CASSLKDRDNSPLHF. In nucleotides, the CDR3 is TGTGCCAGCAGCTTGAAGGACAGGGACAATTCACCCCTCCACTTT.

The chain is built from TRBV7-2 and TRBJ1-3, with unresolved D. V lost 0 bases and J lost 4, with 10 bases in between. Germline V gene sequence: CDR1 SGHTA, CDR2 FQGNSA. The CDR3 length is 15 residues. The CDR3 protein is CASSLARLNGNTIYF. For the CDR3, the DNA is TGTGCCAGCAGCTTAGCGCGGTTGAACGGAAACACCATATATTTT. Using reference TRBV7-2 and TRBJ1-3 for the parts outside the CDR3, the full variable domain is GAGVSQSPSNKVTEKGKDVELRCDPISGHTALYWYRQSLGQGLEFLIYFQGNSAPDKSGLPSDRFSAERTGGSVSTLTIQRTQQEDSAVYLCASSLARLNGNTIYFGEGSWLTVV.

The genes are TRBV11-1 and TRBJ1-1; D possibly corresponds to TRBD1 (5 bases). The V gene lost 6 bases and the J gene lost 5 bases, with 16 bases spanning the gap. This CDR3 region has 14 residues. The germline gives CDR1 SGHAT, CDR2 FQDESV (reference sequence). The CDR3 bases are TGTGCCAGCAGACCCGTGGGGGGAGGGACTGAAGCTTTCTTT. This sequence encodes CASRPVGGGTEAFF. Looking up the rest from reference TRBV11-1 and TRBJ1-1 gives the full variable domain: EAEVAQSPRYKITEKSQAVAFWCDPISGHATLYWYRQILGQGPELLVQFQDESVVDDSQLPKDRFSAERLKGVDSTLKIQPAELGDSAMYLCASRPVGGGTEAFFGQGTRLTVV.

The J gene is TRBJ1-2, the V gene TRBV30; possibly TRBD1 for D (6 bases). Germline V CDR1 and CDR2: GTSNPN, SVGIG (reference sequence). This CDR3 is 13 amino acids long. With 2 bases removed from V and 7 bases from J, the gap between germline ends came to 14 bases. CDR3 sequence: CAWSTQTGGGYTF. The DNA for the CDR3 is TGTGCCTGGAGTACCCAGACAGGAGGTGGCTACACCTTC.

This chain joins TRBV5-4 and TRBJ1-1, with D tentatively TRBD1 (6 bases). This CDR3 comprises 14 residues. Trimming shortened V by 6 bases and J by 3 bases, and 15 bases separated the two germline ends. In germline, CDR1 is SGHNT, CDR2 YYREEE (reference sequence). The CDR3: CASTKRGGDTEAFF. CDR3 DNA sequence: TGTGCCAGCACGAAAAGGGGGGGCGACACTGAAGCTTTCTTT.